The T cell receptor beta chain under discussion was sequenced for a study of blood T cell repertoires in COVID-19 (TCRdb year 2020). Study-wide context: Collaborator samples came from the United States, Italy and Spain and covered acute and convalescent phases of COVID-19. The dataset comprised deeply sampled blood TCRbeta repertoires from subjects exposed to, actively infected with, or recovered from COVID-19. The repertoires were released in a freely available public database intended as a resource for research on the immune response to SARS-CoV-2. Sample metadata almost always included a de-identified subject ID, COVID-19 status, age in years and sex. HLA class I and class II types, where available, came from metadata supplied by the sample provider rather than from assay-based typing. The material from the prospective study consisted of cDNA or gDNA derived from T cells, B-cell-depleted T cells, or PBMCs. Samples were obtained from the ongoing ImmuneRACE study (first 160 participants) and from about 1,300 subjects provided by 6 global collaborators.

TCRbeta CDR3 regions were amplified from genomic DNA using the immunoSEQ Assay, a bias-controlled multiplex PCR. Per the authors' processing: The number of nucleated cells in each sample was estimated by amplification of reference gene primers within the assay. To quantify the absolute abundance of each unique TCRbeta CDR3 rearrangement, sequence reads were collapsed and filtered. For each sample, productive Simpson clonality was calculated as the square root of Simpson's diversity index over productive rearrangements. TCRdb carries this immuneACCESS record with in-frame sequences only. Its versions omit some clonotypes, under half of them owing to an unresolved V gene in the studies checked, with the rest unexplained. V and J calls and clone size are as listed in that table; D and trimming were resolved from the DNA. The sample includes some 220,000 clones, with 80% to 85% observed a single time. About 2.3% of the sample is held by the ten biggest clonotypes.

The collaborating institutions used their own protocols to collect whole blood in K2EDTA tubes. For TCRbeta analysis, collaborator samples were shipped as frozen whole blood, as isolated PBMCs, or as DNA extracted from either sample type. What the authors observed across the whole study: The quantity of clinical and demographic metadata differed by source and by participant and was supplied without curation.

This clone was counted only a few times. What this receptor recognizes is not known. No much larger clone exists at a distance of one base, and base qualities are not known. A distance of 7 bases separates the germline ends of V and J, which lose 1 base and 9 bases respectively. Reading from cysteine to phenylalanine, the CDR3 counts 12 amino acids. Just CDR3 DNA is preserved here, 36 bases in frame from base 1. The germline V gene (reference sequence) yields SEHNR for CDR1 and FQNEAQ for CDR2. Sequenced sample: peripheral blood. The sequence links TRBV7-9 to TRBJ2-1, with an unclear D gene assignment. This clonotype was obtained from a woman aged 60-70 years with acute or convalescent COVID-19. The CDR3 in this case is CASSLGLSEQFF. The DNA is TGTGCCAGCAGCTTAGGACTGAGTGAGCAGTTCTTC.